One sample yielded the 9 T cell receptor beta chains listed below, sequenced in a study of cytomegalovirus exposure and HLA in healthy donors. Method: immunoSEQ multiplex PCR; TCRdb's copy keeps in-frame clones and lacks some. The sample includes 55,000 to 80,000 clones, 95% of them seen just once. Sequencing input: PBMCs. The receptors derive from a woman aged 18 to 35 in good health and CMV-seropositive.

V gene TRBV7-2 combines with J gene TRBJ2-2, with no clear D. Germline V gene sequence: CDR1 SGHTA, CDR2 FQGNSA. The CDR3 length is 11 residues. V was clipped by 5 bases and J by 6 bases, with 4 bases between them. CDR3: CASSASGELFF. CDR3 in DNA: TGTGCCAGCAGCGCGTCCGGGGAGCTGTTTTTT.

CDR3 amino acids: CASSQDGLALGELFF. CDR3 nucleotides: TGCGCCAGCAGCCAAGATGGGCTAGCGCTCGGGGAGCTGTTTTTT. The chain joins TRBV4-1 to TRBJ2-2; TRBD2 is a possible D gene (6 bases). CDR1 MGHRA and CDR2 YSYEKL come from the germline V gene. This CDR3 spans 15 amino acids. Trimming took 0 bases from V and 7 from J, leaving 12 bases between them.

The chain links TRBV5-1 to TRBJ2-5, with D hard to call. Between the trimmed V and J ends, which lost 0 bases and 1 base, there was a span of 13 bases. The CDR3 is 16 amino acids. CDR1 is SGHRS and CDR2 is YFSETQ in the germline V gene. DNA for the CDR3: TGCGCCAGCAGCTTGGGATTACGTCACTTCCAAGAGACCCAGTACTTC. Residues: CASSLGLRHFQETQYF.

The V and J genes are TRBV30 and TRBJ2-4; D remains ambiguous. V lost 0 bases, J lost 3 bases, and 12 bases lay in between. The CDR3 has 15 residues. Germline CDR1 GTSNPN, CDR2 SVGIG (reference sequence). The CDR3 protein is CAWSVGTAVKNIQYF. The DNA of the CDR3 is TGTGCCTGGAGTGTAGGAACAGCAGTCAAAAACATTCAGTACTTC.

The gene calls are TRBV2 and TRBJ2-7; 8 nucleotides align to TRBD1. The junction had 5 bases not matched to a gene; V was cut back by 3 bases and J by 4 bases. Looked up from germline, CDR1 is SNHLY and CDR2 is FYNNEI. This CDR3 is built from 14 residues. The CDR3 coding sequence is TGTGCCAGCAGTGACCAGGGGGCGAAGTACGAGCAGTACTTC. It codes for CASSDQGAKYEQYF.

This chain links TRBV2 with TRBJ1-4, with 7 bases that match TRBD1. The germline gives CDR1 SNHLY, CDR2 FYNNEI. After removal of 7 bases from V and 8 bases from J, the junction contained 7 bases not matched to a gene. The CDR3 has 13 residues. The CDR3 DNA sequence: TGTGCCAGCATGACAGGGTACGGGGAAAAACTGTTTTTT. Amino acid sequence: CASMTGYGEKLFF.

Here the CDR3 reads CASKGIAGAERTQYF. DNA of the CDR3: TGTGCCAGCAAAGGGATAGCGGGGGCCGAGAGAACCCAGTACTTC. This sequence joins TRBV27 and TRBJ2-5; 9 bases map to TRBD2. Germline V CDR1 and CDR2: MNHEY, SMNVEV (reference sequence). This CDR3 spans 15 amino acids. With 7 bases clipped from V and 8 bases from J, the junction kept 14 bases outside the gene matches.

As regards this clone: The same CDR3 arises from other DNA sequences in this sample as well. The chain combines TRBV10-3 with TRBJ2-5; 9 bases are a match to TRBD1. Losses at the gene ends were 6 bases for V and 5 bases for J; bases not matched to a gene: 7. This CDR3 spans 14 amino acids. Per germline, CDR1 ENHRY and CDR2 SYGVKD. In DNA form, the CDR3 reads TGTGCCATCAGCCTGACAGGGGGGCAGGAGACCCAGTACTTC. Protein sequence: CAISLTGGQETQYF.

J is TRBJ2-3 and V is TRBV5-6, with 10 bases lining up with TRBD2. The V and J ends lost 4 bases and 0 bases, in that order; junction bases with no gene match: 5. The CDR3 is made up of 16 amino acids. Germline-derived CDR1 and CDR2 are SGHDT and YYEEEE. CDR3 sequence reads: CASSRRLAGSTDTQYF. CDR3 DNA sequence: TGTGCCAGCAGCCGACGACTAGCGGGCAGCACAGATACGCAGTATTTT.